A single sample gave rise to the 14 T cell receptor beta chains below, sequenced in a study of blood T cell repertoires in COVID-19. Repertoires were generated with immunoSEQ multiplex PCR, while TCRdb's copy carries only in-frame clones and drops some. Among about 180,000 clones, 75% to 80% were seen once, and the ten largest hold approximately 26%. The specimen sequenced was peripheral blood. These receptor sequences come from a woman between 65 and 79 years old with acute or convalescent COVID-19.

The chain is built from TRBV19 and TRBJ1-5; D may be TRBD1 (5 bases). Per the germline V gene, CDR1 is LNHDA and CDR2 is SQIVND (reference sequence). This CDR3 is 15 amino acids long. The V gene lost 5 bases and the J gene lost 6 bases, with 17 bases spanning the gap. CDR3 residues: CASSPVQGLGQPQHF. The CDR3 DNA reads TGTGCCAGTAGTCCGGTTCAGGGACTAGGTCAGCCCCAGCATTTT.

In DNA form, the CDR3 reads TGCGCCAGCAGCCCCGAACCGAGGACAGGGTTCAATGAGCAGTTCTTC. Translating it yields CASSPEPRTGFNEQFF. The chain has TRBV5-1 and TRBJ2-1; 8 nucleotides line up with TRBD1. The germline gives CDR1 SGHRS, CDR2 YFSETQ. J was trimmed by 6 bases and V by 4 bases; bases with no gene match: 12. The CDR3 has 16 residues.

The CDR3, as DNA: TGTGCCACCAGCAGAGGGGGACTAGGTTGGGAGCAGTACTTC. Translating it yields CATSRGGLGWEQYF. The chain recombines TRBV15 with TRBJ2-7; TRBD2 agrees at 8 bases. CDR1 and CDR2 from the germline V gene are LNHNV and YYDKDF (reference sequence). Unmatched junction bases numbered 6, after V lost 1 base and J lost 7 bases. This CDR3 is built from 14 residues.

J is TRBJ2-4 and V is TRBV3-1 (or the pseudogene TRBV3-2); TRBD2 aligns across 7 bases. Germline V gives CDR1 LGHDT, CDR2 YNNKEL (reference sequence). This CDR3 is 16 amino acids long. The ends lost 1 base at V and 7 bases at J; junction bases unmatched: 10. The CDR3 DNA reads TGTGCCAGCAGCCAAGTCGTCACTAGCGCACGGAACATTCAGTACTTC. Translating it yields CASSQVVTSARNIQYF.

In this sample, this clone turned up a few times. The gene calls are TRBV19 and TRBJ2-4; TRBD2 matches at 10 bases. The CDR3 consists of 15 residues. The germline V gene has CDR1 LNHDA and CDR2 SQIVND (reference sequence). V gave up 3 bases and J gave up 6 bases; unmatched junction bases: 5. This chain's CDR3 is CASSISGRGRNIQYF. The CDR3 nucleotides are TGTGCCAGTAGTATCAGCGGGAGGGGGAGAAACATTCAGTACTTC.

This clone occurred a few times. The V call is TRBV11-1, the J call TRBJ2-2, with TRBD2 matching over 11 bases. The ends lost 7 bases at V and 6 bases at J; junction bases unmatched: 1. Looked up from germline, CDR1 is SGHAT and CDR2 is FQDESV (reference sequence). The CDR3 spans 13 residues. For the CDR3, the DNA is TGTGCCAGCAAACTAGCGGGAGCCGGGGAGCTGTTTTTT. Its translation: CASKLAGAGELFF.

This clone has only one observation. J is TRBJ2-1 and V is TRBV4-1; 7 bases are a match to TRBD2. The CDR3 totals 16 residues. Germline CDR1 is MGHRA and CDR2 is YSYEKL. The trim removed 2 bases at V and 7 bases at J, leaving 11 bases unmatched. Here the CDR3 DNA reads TGCGCCAGCAGCCAATTAGCGGGTCATAGCGTAAATGAGCAGTTCTTC. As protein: CASSQLAGHSVNEQFF.

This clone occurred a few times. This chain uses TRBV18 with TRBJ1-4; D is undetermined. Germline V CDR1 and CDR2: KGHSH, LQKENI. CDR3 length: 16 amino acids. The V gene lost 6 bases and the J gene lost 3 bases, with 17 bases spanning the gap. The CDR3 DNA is TGTGCCAGCTCTCTTCGAGCCACGACTTCTAATGAAAAACTGTTTTTT. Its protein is CASSLRATTSNEKLFF.

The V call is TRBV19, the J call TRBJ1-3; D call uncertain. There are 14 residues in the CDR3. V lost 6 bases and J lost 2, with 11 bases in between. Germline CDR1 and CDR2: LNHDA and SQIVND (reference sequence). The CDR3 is CASSPIGTGNTIYF. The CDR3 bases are TGTGCCAGTAGCCCAATCGGGACTGGAAACACCATATATTTT.

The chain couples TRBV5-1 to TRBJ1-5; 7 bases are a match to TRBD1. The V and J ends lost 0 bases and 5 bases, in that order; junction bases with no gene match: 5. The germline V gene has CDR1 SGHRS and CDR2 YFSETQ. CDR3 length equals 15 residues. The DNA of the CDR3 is TGCGCCAGCAGCTTGGGTGGACAGGTTTATCAGCCCCAGCATTTT. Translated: CASSLGGQVYQPQHF.

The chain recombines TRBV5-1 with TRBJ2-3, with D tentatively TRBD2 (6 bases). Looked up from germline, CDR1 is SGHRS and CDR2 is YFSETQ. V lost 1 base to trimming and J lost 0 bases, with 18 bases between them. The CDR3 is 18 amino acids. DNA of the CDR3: TGCGCCAGCAGCTTGTGGTTATTTCGGGAGCGTAGCACAGATACGCAGTATTTT. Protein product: CASSLWLFRERSTDTQYF.

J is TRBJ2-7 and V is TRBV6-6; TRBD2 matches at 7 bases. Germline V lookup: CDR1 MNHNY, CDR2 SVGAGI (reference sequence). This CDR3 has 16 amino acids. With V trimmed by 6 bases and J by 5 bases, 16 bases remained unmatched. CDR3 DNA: TGTGCCAGCAGCGTGACCTGGCTAGCGGTTTCTGACGAGCAGTACTTC. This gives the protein CASSVTWLAVSDEQYF.

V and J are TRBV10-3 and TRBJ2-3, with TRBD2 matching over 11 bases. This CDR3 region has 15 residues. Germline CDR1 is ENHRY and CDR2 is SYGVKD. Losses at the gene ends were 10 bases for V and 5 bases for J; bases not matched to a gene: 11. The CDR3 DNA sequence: TGTGCCACCGCTCTAAGTAGCGGGAGGGTAGATACGCAGTATTTT. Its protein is CATALSSGRVDTQYF.

The CDR3 bases are TGTGCGAGTAGAACGGGGGACAGGGGAAAACTGTTTTTT. It translates to CASRTGDRGKLFF. The rearrangement uses TRBV12-3 or TRBV12-4 and TRBJ1-4; TRBD1 agrees at 10 bases. The CDR3 has 13 amino acids.